The text below deals with one T cell receptor (beta chain). Which antigen it targets is not known. No base quality values were provided; no much bigger clone lies one nucleotide off. The method behind the library was the immunoSEQ multiplex PCR assay. Sourced from immuneACCESS, this table was stored by TCRdb with only in-frame sequences that have V and J called. A share of the clones is absent; for the studies checked, an unresolved V gene accounts for under half, and the remainder has no known explanation. This sample lists fewer than 95,000 clones; 94% were detected once. The ten top clones hold approximately 0.26% of the sample. The data stem from a study of technical replicates of blood from several donors (dated by TCRdb to about 2017). Trimmed from V: 7 bases; trimmed from J: 0 bases; junction bases lacking a gene match: 13. The CDR3 contains 17 residues, cysteine and phenylalanine counted. The sequence is cut down to CDR3 DNA, 51 bases in frame from base 1. The germline V gene (reference sequence) provides CDR1 SEHNR and CDR2 FQNEAQ.

Sequencing was performed on T cells isolated from PBMCs. This clonotype was sampled from a human donor in good health. The sequence joins TRBV7-9 to TRBJ2-7, and TRBD2 matches 9 of the central bases. The DNA sequence reads TGTGCCAGCATCGAAACCTCTAGCGGGGAGACCTCCTACGAGCAGTACTTC. This encodes CASIETSSGETSYEQYF.